Following are 6 T cell receptor beta chains from one sample sequenced in a study of cytomegalovirus exposure and HLA in healthy donors. The method was immunoSEQ multiplex PCR; TCRdb's version includes in-frame clones alone and lacks a portion of them. The data contain under 85,000 clones, 80% to 95% of them singletons. Input material: PBMCs. Source of these receptors: a young man in good health and CMV-seropositive.

The chain recombines TRBV6-4 with TRBJ2-7; 7 bases align to TRBD2. Germline-derived CDR1 and CDR2 are MRHNA and SNTAGT. Unmatched junction bases numbered 8, after V lost 6 bases and J lost 0 bases. The CDR3 runs to 15 residues. The CDR3 DNA follows: TGTGCCAGCAGCCCCGCAGCGGGGAGCTCCTACGAGCAGTACTTC. Protein sequence: CASSPAAGSSYEQYF.

The rearrangement links TRBV28 to TRBJ2-7; D perhaps matches TRBD2 (7 bases). Trimming shortened V by 0 bases and J by 4 bases, and 10 bases separated the two germline ends. CDR1 is MDHEN and CDR2 is SYDVKM in the germline V gene. The CDR3 extends over 14 amino acids. CDR3 DNA sequence: TGTGCCAGCAGTTTATGGGCGGGGGCTTACGAGCAGTACTTC. It codes for CASSLWAGAYEQYF.

CDR3 coding DNA: TGCAGCGTCTCCCCATCCGGCCCAGGCACCGGGGAGCTGTTTTTT. Protein: CSVSPSGPGTGELFF. V gene TRBV29-1 combines with J gene TRBJ2-2; D remains ambiguous. In germline, CDR1 is SQVTM, CDR2 ANQGSEA. Trimming pared 6 bases from V and 4 bases from J, leaving 18 bases between. The CDR3 length is 15 residues.

This clone was observed a single time. The chain couples TRBV2 to TRBJ2-3; 7 bases agree with TRBD2. The germline CDR1 and CDR2 sequences are SNHLY and FYNNEI. With 9 bases clipped from V and 0 bases from J, the junction kept 15 bases outside the gene matches. The CDR3 is 17 amino acids. In DNA form, the CDR3 reads TGTGCCAGTTTTCCCACCTCTAGCGGCACTAGCACAGATACGCAGTATTTT. Protein sequence: CASFPTSSGTSTDTQYF.

The chain is built from TRBV18 and TRBJ1-1; a possible D gene is TRBD1 (6 bases). V shed 1 base and J shed 3 bases, with 6 bases lying between them. CDR1 and CDR2 from the germline V gene are KGHSH and LQKENI. The CDR3 runs to 13 residues. CDR3 amino acids: CASSPQGDTEAFF. CDR3 nucleotide sequence: TGTGCCAGCTCACCACAGGGGGACACTGAAGCTTTCTTT.

This chain joins TRBV4-1 and TRBJ1-3; TRBD1 matches at 7 bases. The V and J ends lost 5 bases and 4 bases, in that order; junction bases with no gene match: 11. This CDR3 is built from 16 residues. Germline loops: CDR1 MGHRA, CDR2 YSYEKL. CDR3 bases: TGCGCCAGCAGCTACCAAGGGGGCGCGTTAGGAAACACCATATATTTT. Encoded protein: CASSYQGGALGNTIYF.